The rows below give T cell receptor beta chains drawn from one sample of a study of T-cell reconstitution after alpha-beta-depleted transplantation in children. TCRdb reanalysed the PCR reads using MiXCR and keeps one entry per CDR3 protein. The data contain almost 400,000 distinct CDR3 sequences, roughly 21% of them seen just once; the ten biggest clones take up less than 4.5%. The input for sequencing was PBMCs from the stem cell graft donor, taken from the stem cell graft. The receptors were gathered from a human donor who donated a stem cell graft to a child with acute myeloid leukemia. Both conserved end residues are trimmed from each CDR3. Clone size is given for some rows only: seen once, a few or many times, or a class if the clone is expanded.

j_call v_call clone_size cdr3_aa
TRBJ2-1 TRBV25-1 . ASSALPENNEQF
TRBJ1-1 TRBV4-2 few ASSQEEGLAGTEAF
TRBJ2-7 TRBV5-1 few ASSLLAARETYEQY
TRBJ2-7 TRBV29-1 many SVDVGPGEQY
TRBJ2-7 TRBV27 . ASSPTLNRVGEQY
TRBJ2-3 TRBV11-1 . ASSLGWRQRGLTDTQY
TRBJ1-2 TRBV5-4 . ASRNTPNYGYT
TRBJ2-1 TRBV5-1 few ASSPGLPTTNEQF
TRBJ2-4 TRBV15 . ATSSRLGGNIQY
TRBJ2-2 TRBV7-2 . ASSIDRGNTGELF
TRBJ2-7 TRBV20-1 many SALGSSSYEQY
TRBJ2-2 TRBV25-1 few ASSETSPNTGELF
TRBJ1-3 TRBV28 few ASSLPISGNTIY
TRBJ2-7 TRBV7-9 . ASSLAYETSVYEQY
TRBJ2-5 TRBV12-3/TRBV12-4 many ASSFRETQY